Listed here is a single TCR beta chain. Its antigen is unknown. The hyperthyroidism was newly diagnosed and had lasted under 2 months; the patients were aged 18 to 65. Patients with uncontrolled infections, other autoimmune diseases, pregnancy or lactation were excluded. The PBMCs studied were ones that came from around 10 ml fresh peripheral blood. The CDR3 totals 13 residues. Trimming cost V 3 bases and J 8 bases, with 14 bases left between them. Per germline, CDR1 SGHRS and CDR2 YFSETQ. The data belong to a study of T cells in Graves' hyperthyroidism and ophthalmopathy. General study points: Model-based prediction identified ophthalmopathy a median roughly six months prior to its onset.

RNA transcripts served as the template for amplifying TCR beta CDR3 regions. During a first-round RT-PCR of the TCR CDR3, the HTBI primer set was used. TCRdb reprocessed the multiplex PCR reads via MiXCR and lists one record per CDR3 protein. The table has about 500,000 distinct CDR3 sequences, over 15% seen once; the top ten hold roughly 18%. The sequencing sample was made of blood. V usage is TRBV5-1 and J usage is TRBJ1-2; tentative D call: TRBD1 (6 bases). The clonotype comes from a woman under 30 with Graves' hyperthyroidism. The CDR3: CASSWPRGRGYTF. The CDR3 coding sequence is TGCGCCAGCAGCTGGCCCAGGGGCCGCGGCTACACCTTC.